The present T cell receptor (beta chain) was sequenced within a study of blood T cell repertoires in COVID-19. On the study more broadly: Material from acute and convalescent COVID-19 was sourced from the United States, Italy and Spain. Sources were T cells, B-cell-depleted T cells, or PBMCs; the material itself was cDNA or gDNA.

Germline lookup yields CDR1 KGHDR and CDR2 SFDVKD. There are 14 residues in the CDR3. The junction had 5 bases not matched to a gene; V was cut back by 5 bases and J by 7 bases. Generated by immunoSEQ multiplex PCR, the TCRdb table keeps only in-frame clones and is missing some. The table includes around 30,000 clones, roughly four fifths detected once. This chain links TRBV24-1 with TRBJ2-1; 9 nucleotides align to TRBD2. The receptor was isolated from a human donor in a cohort sampled during active COVID-19. Sequenced input: peripheral blood. CDR3 nucleotide sequence: TGTGCCACCAGTGGACTAGCGGATCTAAATGAGCAGTTCTTC. Protein sequence: CATSGLADLNEQFF.